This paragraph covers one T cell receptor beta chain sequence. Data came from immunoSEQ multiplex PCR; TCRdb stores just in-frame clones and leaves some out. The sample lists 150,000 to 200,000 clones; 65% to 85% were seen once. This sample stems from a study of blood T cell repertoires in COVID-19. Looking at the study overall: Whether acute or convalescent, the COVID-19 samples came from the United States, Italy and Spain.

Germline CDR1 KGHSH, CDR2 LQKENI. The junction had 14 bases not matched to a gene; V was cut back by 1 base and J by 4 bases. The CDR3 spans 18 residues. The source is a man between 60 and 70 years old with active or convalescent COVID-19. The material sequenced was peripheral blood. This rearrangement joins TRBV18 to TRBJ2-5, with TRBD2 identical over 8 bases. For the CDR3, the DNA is TGTGCCAGCTCACCACTTTTGGCTAGCGGGCACTCGGGAGAGACCCAGTACTTC. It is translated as CASSPLLASGHSGETQYF.